This TCR beta chain is from a study of Ad26.COV2.S vaccination and SARS-CoV-2 variants. Remarks on this clone: No antigen is known for it.

General study results and limits: Greater spike-specific TCR breadth was seen in vaccine recipients than in placebo recipients.

The V end was cut by 0 bases, the J end by 5 bases, with 12 bases between. The CDR3 is made up of 14 amino acids. Germline V gene lookup returns CDR1 SGHRS and CDR2 YFSETQ. The assay was immunoSEQ multiplex PCR, and TCRdb's table has in-frame clones only and misses some. Among about 680,000 clones listed, around 92% were seen once. Treatment specified: over 15 received Ad26.COV2.S at low or high dose, single or two shots; five or six received placebo; per-sample allocation not given. Sampling took place 63 days after the first vaccine or placebo injection. The sequencing used peripheral blood, collected in a trial of Ad26.COV2.S vaccine versus placebo. The V and J genes are TRBV5-1 and TRBJ2-7, with TRBD1 as a possible D gene (6 bases). This receptor was identified in a person between 18 and 59 years old who received the Ad26.COV2.S COVID-19 vaccine or a placebo. CDR3 sequence (DNA): TGCGCCAGCAGCTTGGTTCCAGGGGCGGACGAGCAGTACTTC. It encodes CASSLVPGADEQYF.